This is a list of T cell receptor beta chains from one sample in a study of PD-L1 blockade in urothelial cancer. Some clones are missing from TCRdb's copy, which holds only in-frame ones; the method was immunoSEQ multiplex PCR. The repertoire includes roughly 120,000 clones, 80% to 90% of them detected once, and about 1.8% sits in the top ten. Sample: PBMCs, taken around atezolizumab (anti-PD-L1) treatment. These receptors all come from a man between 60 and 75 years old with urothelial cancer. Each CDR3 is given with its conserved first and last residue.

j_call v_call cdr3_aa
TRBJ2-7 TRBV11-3 CASSPPGGGFYEQYF
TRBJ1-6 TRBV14 CASSSRVSSYNSPLHF
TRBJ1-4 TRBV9 CASSAQGLRDEKLFF
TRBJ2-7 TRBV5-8 CASIRGTGVYEQYF
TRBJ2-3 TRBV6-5 CASSYKGFSSTDTQYF
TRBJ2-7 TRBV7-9 CASRLSGQGNEQYF
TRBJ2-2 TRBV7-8 CASSARLRGNTGELFF
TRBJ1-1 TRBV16 CASSTRGEAFF
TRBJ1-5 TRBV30 CAWSFPTNQPQHF
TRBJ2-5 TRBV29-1 CSVGGGSRETQYF
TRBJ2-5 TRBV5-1 CASSLFGQDQETQYF
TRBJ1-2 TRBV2 CASSGDEGGYGYTF
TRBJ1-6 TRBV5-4 CASSLEGAITYNSPLHF
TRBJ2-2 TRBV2 CASSAGQGNTGELFF
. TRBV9 CASSVAGSGGASYEQYF
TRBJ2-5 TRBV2 CANDRDSLQETQYF
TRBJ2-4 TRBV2 CASSVAREGGQYF
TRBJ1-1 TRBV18 CASSPSSPNPPGTEAFF
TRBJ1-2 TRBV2 CASLRQGANYGYTF
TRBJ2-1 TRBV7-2 CASIPRVRYEQFF
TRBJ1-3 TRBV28 CASSTWGRGFGNTIYF
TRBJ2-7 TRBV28 CASSLGGGQGPYEQYF
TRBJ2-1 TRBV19 CASSWRTDSYNEQFF
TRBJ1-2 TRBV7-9 CASSLDPGGRGGYTF
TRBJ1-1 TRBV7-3 CASSLTGGNTEAFF
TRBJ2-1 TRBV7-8 CASSPGTSEGRGQFF
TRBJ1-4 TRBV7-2 CASSLGRRKNEKLFF
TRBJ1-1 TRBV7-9 CASSSQGATEAFF
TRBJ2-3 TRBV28 CASSRLASDTQYF
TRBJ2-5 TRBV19 CASSITQGRETQYF
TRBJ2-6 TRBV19 CASSQGSGANVLTF
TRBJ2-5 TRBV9 CASSVEVSWETQYF
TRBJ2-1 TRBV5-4 CASQDTGTSIRGQFF
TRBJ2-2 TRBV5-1 CASSLQGVTGELFF
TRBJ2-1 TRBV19 CASTHWGASGRRHEQFF
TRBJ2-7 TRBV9 CASSVKLAGVEQYF
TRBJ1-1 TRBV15 CATSRNAGNTEAFF
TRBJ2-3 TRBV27 CASSLAEKTDTQYF
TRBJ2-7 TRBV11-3 CASSVLLGSYEQYF
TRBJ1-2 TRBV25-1 CASLPLGPGPYTF
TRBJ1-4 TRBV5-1 CASSFGQGEEKLFF
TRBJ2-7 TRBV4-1 CASSQNRDSYEQYF
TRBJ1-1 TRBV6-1 CASRVDRDTEAFF
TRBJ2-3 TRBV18 CASSPAVSDTQYF
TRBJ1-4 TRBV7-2 CASSLGGLNEKLFF
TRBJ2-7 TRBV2 CASSWEHEQYF
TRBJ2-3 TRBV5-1 CASSLTIIGDTQYF
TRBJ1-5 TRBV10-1 CASSEDGQGGGYNQPQHF
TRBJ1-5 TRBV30 CAWSPGRVHNQPQHF
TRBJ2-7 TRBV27 CASSLLGQSYEQYF